A single sample is the source of the 2 T cell receptor beta chains below, sequenced in a study of CD8 T cells in Susac syndrome. cDNA came from roughly 0.5 to 1 ug RNA primed by random hexamers. TCRdb fed the immunoSEQ multiplex PCR reads into MiXCR, producing one record per CDR3 protein. Of approximately 300,000 distinct CDR3 sequences in the sample, 75% to 90% were seen once. The sequenced sample was CD8+ T cells from PBMCs. Receptors originate from a human donor with multiple sclerosis.

This clonotype is a singleton in its sample. CDR3 sequence (DNA): TGCGCCAGCAGCCCTCGATGGCTCTCTGGAAACACCATATATTTT. Translated: CASSPRWLSGNTIYF. This chain joins TRBV4-1 and TRBJ1-3; D unclear. Germline V gene data show CDR1 as MGHRA and CDR2 as YSYEKL. The CDR3 contains 15 residues. V was shortened by 4 bases and J by 0 bases, with 10 bases between the two germline ends.

The genes are TRBV12-3 or TRBV12-4 and TRBJ2-4, with TRBD2 matching over 10 bases. The CDR3 is made up of 19 amino acids. J lost 1 base, V lost 1 base, and 10 bases had no gene match. Here the CDR3 reads CASSLVLAGEGVAKNIQYF. CDR3 DNA: TGTGCCAGCAGTTTAGTTCTAGCGGGGGAAGGGGTGGCCAAAAACATTCAGTACTTC.